These T cell receptor beta chains were read from a single sample in a study of sequential checkpoint blockade in melanoma. Sequencing was performed with immunoSEQ multiplex PCR; in TCRdb, only in-frame clones are kept and a portion is missing. Of 15,000 to 20,000 clones listed, around 68% were seen once; the top ten hold under 20%. Material: CD8+ T cells sorted from blood (inferred from file names), obtained from a patient given nivolumab and ipilimumab in sequence. These receptors all stem from a human donor with melanoma. Both conserved end residues are part of each CDR3. The order of the fields is CDR3 DNA, CDR3 protein, V gene, clone size, D gene, J gene. The D gene is left open where the match is weak. Clone size appears in some rows only: once, few, many, or a class for an expanded clone.

cdr3_nt: TGTGCCATCAGTGAGGACAGGAGCTCCTACGAGCAGTACTTC; cdr3_aa: CAISEDRSSYEQYF; v_call: TRBV10-3; clone_size: medium-sized; d_call: NA; j_call: TRBJ2-7
cdr3_nt: TGTGCCAGCAGCCGTGGACTAGCGGGAAGAACTAATGAGCAGTTCTTC; cdr3_aa: CASSRGLAGRTNEQFF; v_call: TRBV7-9; clone_size: few; d_call: TRBD2; j_call: TRBJ2-1
cdr3_nt: TGTGCCAGCAGCTTATTCCCGGGACTCAGGAGCTCCTACGAGCAGTACTTC; cdr3_aa: CASSLFPGLRSSYEQYF; v_call: TRBV7-6; clone_size: NA; d_call: NA; j_call: TRBJ2-7
cdr3_nt: TGTGCCAGCAGCGTCCAGGCGGGGGGCCACGAGCAGTACTTC; cdr3_aa: CASSVQAGGHEQYF; v_call: TRBV9; clone_size: NA; d_call: TRBD2; j_call: TRBJ2-7
cdr3_nt: TGTGCCAGCAGTTGGGAGCTAGTCTCAGCAACTAATGAAAAACTGTTTTTT; cdr3_aa: CASSWELVSATNEKLFF; v_call: TRBV28; clone_size: NA; d_call: NA; j_call: TRBJ1-4
cdr3_nt: TGCGCCAGCAGCCTCTGGACAGGGCCGATCTACGAGCAGTACTTC; cdr3_aa: CASSLWTGPIYEQYF; v_call: TRBV5-1; clone_size: NA; d_call: TRBD1; j_call: TRBJ2-7
cdr3_nt: TGTGCCAGCACCTCACTCCTCGGTACTCTGAGCTCCTACGAGCAGTACTTC; cdr3_aa: CASTSLLGTLSSYEQYF; v_call: TRBV7-9; clone_size: NA; d_call: NA; j_call: TRBJ2-7
cdr3_nt: TGTGCCAGCAGCTTTGGGACAGGGACCTACGAGCAGTACTTC; cdr3_aa: CASSFGTGTYEQYF; v_call: TRBV7-3; clone_size: NA; d_call: TRBD1; j_call: TRBJ2-7
cdr3_nt: TGTGCCAGCAGCCCCCGGGACAGGGCCTACAATGAGCAGTTCTTC; cdr3_aa: CASSPRDRAYNEQFF; v_call: TRBV9; clone_size: NA; d_call: TRBD1; j_call: TRBJ2-1
cdr3_nt: TGTGCCAGCAGCTCGAGCGCCGCTAACTATGGCTACACCTTC; cdr3_aa: CASSSSAANYGYTF; v_call: TRBV7-9; clone_size: large; d_call: NA; j_call: TRBJ1-2
cdr3_nt: TGTGCCAGCAGCTTTTTAGCGGGGCCCCCCTACGAGCAGTACTTC; cdr3_aa: CASSFLAGPPYEQYF; v_call: TRBV7-2; clone_size: NA; d_call: TRBD2; j_call: TRBJ2-7
cdr3_nt: TGCGCCAGCAGCCAAGACTGGAGCTCTGGAAACACCATATATTTT; cdr3_aa: CASSQDWSSGNTIYF; v_call: TRBV4-1; clone_size: NA; d_call: NA; j_call: TRBJ1-3
cdr3_nt: TGTGCCAGCTCACCCGGACTAGCGGAATGGGAGCAGTACTTC; cdr3_aa: CASSPGLAEWEQYF; v_call: TRBV18; clone_size: NA; d_call: TRBD2; j_call: TRBJ2-7
cdr3_nt: TGTGCCAGCAGTGCCGGGGGACCGAGGGAAGCTTTCTTT; cdr3_aa: CASSAGGPREAFF; v_call: TRBV2; clone_size: NA; d_call: NA; j_call: TRBJ1-1
cdr3_nt: TGTGCCAGCAGCGTAGATAGGGGATTACAAGAGACCCAGTACTTC; cdr3_aa: CASSVDRGLQETQYF; v_call: TRBV9; clone_size: NA; d_call: NA; j_call: TRBJ2-5
cdr3_nt: TGTGCCAGCAGACTCCTAAGGGGGCAGGCCTATGGCTACACCTTC; cdr3_aa: CASRLLRGQAYGYTF; v_call: TRBV28; clone_size: NA; d_call: TRBD1; j_call: TRBJ1-2
cdr3_nt: TGTGCCAGCAGTCCCGGGACAGGGAACCACGAGCAGTACTTC; cdr3_aa: CASSPGTGNHEQYF; v_call: TRBV6-5; clone_size: NA; d_call: TRBD1; j_call: TRBJ2-7
cdr3_nt: TGCTCCACCAAGGTAGAAGCGTCTACCTACAATGAGCAGTTCTTC; cdr3_aa: CSTKVEASTYNEQFF; v_call: TRBV4-1; clone_size: few; d_call: NA; j_call: TRBJ2-1
cdr3_nt: TGTGCCAGCAGGAGAGGGAGAAACACCGGGGAGCTGTTTTTT; cdr3_aa: CASRRGRNTGELFF; v_call: TRBV9; clone_size: NA; d_call: NA; j_call: TRBJ2-2
cdr3_nt: TGTGCCAGCAGTTGGGGGGGTGGCCTGGCCAACGTCCTGACTTTC; cdr3_aa: CASSWGGGLANVLTF; v_call: TRBV27; clone_size: NA; d_call: TRBD2; j_call: TRBJ2-6
cdr3_nt: TGTGCCAGCAGCGTAGGATCGGGGATCACAGATACGCAGTATTTT; cdr3_aa: CASSVGSGITDTQYF; v_call: TRBV9; clone_size: NA; d_call: NA; j_call: TRBJ2-3
cdr3_nt: TGTGCCAGCAGCGTAGGAGCGGAAGCCCTTACAGGCTACACCTTC; cdr3_aa: CASSVGAEALTGYTF; v_call: TRBV9; clone_size: few; d_call: NA; j_call: TRBJ1-2
cdr3_nt: TGTGCCAGCAGCTTAGCCTTTCGCGGGGACAATGAGCAGTTCTTC; cdr3_aa: CASSLAFRGDNEQFF; v_call: TRBV11-3; clone_size: NA; d_call: NA; j_call: TRBJ2-1
cdr3_nt: TGTGCCACCAGCAGGCTAGCGGGGGGGTCAGATACGCAGTATTTT; cdr3_aa: CATSRLAGGSDTQYF; v_call: TRBV15; clone_size: once; d_call: TRBD2; j_call: TRBJ2-3
cdr3_nt: TGTGCCAGCCAGGGCGCGCCCTCCTACGAGCAGTACTTC; cdr3_aa: CASQGAPSYEQYF; v_call: TRBV5-6; clone_size: few; d_call: NA; j_call: TRBJ2-7